The clone carrying this T cell receptor (beta chain) ranks as medium-sized. Antigen unknown. The source of the sample is a study of radiotherapy plus CTLA-4 blockade in lung cancer. Across the study: With roughly a third of patients having disease control, objective responses were seen in roughly 19%. General study findings and limits: After treatment with radiotherapy plus ipilimumab, TCR clones that came from the tumor expanded in blood.

Produced via immunoSEQ multiplex PCR; TCRdb's table is partial and in-frame only. Of about 99,000 clones in the sample, around 88% are singletons; the top ten hold 4.5% to 5%. Focal radiation with ipilimumab CTLA-4 blockade was given to patients with chemo-refractory metastatic non-small-cell lung cancer. The sample here was peripheral blood, taken from a patient treated with radiotherapy plus ipilimumab. The TCR originated in a human donor with non-small cell lung cancer that progressed on radiotherapy plus ipilimumab.

CDR3 residues: CATRDSTAGSLSDTQYF. CDR3 nucleotide sequence: TGTGCCACCCGGGACTCGACCGCGGGATCTCTTTCAGATACGCAGTATTTT. The V call is TRBV15, the J call TRBJ2-3; a possible D gene is TRBD2 (6 bases). CDR3 size: 17 residues. The germline CDR1 and CDR2 sequences are LNHNV and YYDKDF (reference sequence). V was shortened by 8 bases and J by 4 bases, with 25 bases between the two germline ends. The complete variable domain, with remaining parts taken from reference TRBV15 and TRBJ2-3, reads DAMVIQNPRYQVTQFGKPVTLSCSQTLNHNVMYWYQQKSSQAPKLLFHYYDKDFNNEADTPDNFQSRRPNTSFCFLDIRSPGLGDTAMYLCATRDSTAGSLSDTQYFGPGTRLTVL.